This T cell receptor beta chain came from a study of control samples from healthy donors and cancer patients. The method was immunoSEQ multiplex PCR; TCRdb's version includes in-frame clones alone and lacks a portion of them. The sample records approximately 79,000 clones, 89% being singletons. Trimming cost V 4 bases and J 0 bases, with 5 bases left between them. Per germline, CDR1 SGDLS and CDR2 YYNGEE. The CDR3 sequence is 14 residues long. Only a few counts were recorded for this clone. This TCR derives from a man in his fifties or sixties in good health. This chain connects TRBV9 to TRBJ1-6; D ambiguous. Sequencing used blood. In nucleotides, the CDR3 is TGTGCCAGCAGCCAGAGCTCCTATAATTCACCCCTCCACTTT. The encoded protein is CASSQSSYNSPLHF.